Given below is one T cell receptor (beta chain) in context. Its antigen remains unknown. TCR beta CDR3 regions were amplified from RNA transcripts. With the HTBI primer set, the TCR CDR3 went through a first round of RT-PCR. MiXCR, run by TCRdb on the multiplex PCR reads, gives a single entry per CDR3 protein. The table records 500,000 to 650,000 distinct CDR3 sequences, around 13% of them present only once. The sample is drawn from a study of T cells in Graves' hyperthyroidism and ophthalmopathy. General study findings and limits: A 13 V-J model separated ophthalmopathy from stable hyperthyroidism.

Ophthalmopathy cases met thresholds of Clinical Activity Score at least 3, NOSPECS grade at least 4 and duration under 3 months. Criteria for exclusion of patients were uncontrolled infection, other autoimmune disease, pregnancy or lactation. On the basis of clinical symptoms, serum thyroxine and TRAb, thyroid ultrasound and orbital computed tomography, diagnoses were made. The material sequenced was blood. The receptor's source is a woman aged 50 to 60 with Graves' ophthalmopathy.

The CDR3 nucleotides read TGTGCCAGCAGCCAAGAACAGGGGGGAGCTTTCTTT. This gives the protein CASSQEQGGAFF. J is TRBJ2-2 and V is TRBV3-1; TRBD1 agrees at 8 bases. The J call may be mistaken, given a closer DNA end match to TRBJ1-1. Germline V gives CDR1 LGHDT, CDR2 YNNKEL (reference sequence). CDR3 length: 12 amino acids.